This is a list of T cell receptor beta chains from one sample in a study of cytomegalovirus exposure and HLA in healthy donors. TCRdb keeps only in-frame clones here, not all; method: immunoSEQ multiplex PCR. Of some 130,000 clones in the sample, around 73% were seen once. The sequenced sample consisted of PBMCs. Source of these receptors: a female donor in good health and CMV-seronegative. Both conserved end residues are part of each CDR3. Each record gives: clone size, V gene, J gene, CDR3 protein. Expanded clones are given a class, and other clones once, few, many or no size at all.

-	TRBV28	TRBJ2-1	CASSPSGLAGDNEQFF
-	TRBV11-2	TRBJ2-3	CASSSFVDTQYF
-	TRBV5-4	TRBJ2-2	CASSLALGVMTGELFF
-	TRBV6-6	TRBJ2-7	CASSLPFYEQYF
-	TRBV10-1	TRBJ2-1	CATQSGTAYNEQFF
-	TRBV5-6	TRBJ2-7	CASSLGGFPYGQYF
-	TRBV28	TRBJ2-7	CASSPFGGAQEQYF
-	TRBV7-2	TRBJ2-3	CASSLAFLAGGPVTDTQYF
few	TRBV25-1	TRBJ1-2	CASSDHRFGDGYTF
-	TRBV2	TRBJ2-5	CASSESRQETQYF
-	TRBV11-2	TRBJ2-7	CASTQRARAYEQYF
-	TRBV15	TRBJ2-7	CATSRPTSGGTYEQYF
once	TRBV28	TRBJ1-5	CASLPGQGKLPQHF
-	TRBV7-2	TRBJ2-5	CASSGELGPEETQYF
once	TRBV9	TRBJ2-1	CASSVEGRGTSAYNEQFF
-	TRBV28	TRBJ2-5	CASSAGQDGETQYF
-	TRBV5-1	TRBJ2-1	CASSIPAGNEQFF
-	TRBV13	TRBJ1-2	CASSLFPGDYGYTF
-	TRBV2	TRBJ2-3	CASSGTGVGRPQYF